Presented here are 13 T cell receptor beta chains from one specimen sequenced in a study of blood T cell repertoires in COVID-19. Here immunoSEQ multiplex PCR was the method, and the copy in TCRdb shows in-frame clones only, minus some. The table records 200,000 to 250,000 clones, around nine tenths of them present only once. Sequencing was carried out using peripheral blood. Receptor source: a man aged 55-75 years with acute or convalescent COVID-19.

This sequence joins TRBV30 and TRBJ2-5; 8 nucleotides line up with TRBD2. Germline V gives CDR1 GTSNPN, CDR2 SVGIG (reference sequence). This CDR3 is built from 15 residues. J was trimmed by 2 bases and V by 4 bases; bases with no gene match: 9. The CDR3 coding sequence is TGTGCCTGGAACCCTGGACTAGCTCTTCAAGAGACCCAGTACTTC. Amino acid sequence: CAWNPGLALQETQYF.

CDR3 in DNA: TGTGCCAGCAGTTTGGGGGGGAACACTGAAGCTTTCTTT. As protein: CASSLGGNTEAFF. V is TRBV12-3 or TRBV12-4 and J is TRBJ1-1, with D possibly matching TRBD1 (5 bases). The ends were cut back, 3 bases at V and 1 base at J, with 6 bases in the middle. The CDR3 runs 13 residues.

The rearrangement uses TRBV11-3 and TRBJ2-2; 9 nucleotides match TRBD1. V lost 3 bases and J lost 6; bases outside the gene matches: 5. The CDR3 has 15 residues. CDR1 and CDR2 from the germline V gene are SGHNT and YENEEA. CDR3 DNA: TGTGCCAGCAGCTTGGGACAGGGTAGTCCCGGGGAGCTGTTTTTT. Its translation is CASSLGQGSPGELFF.

V gene TRBV6-6 combines with J gene TRBJ2-3, with 7 bases matching TRBD2. Germline V gene data show CDR1 as MNHNY and CDR2 as SVGAGI (reference sequence). The CDR3 is made up of 13 amino acids. V dropped 8 bases and J dropped 3; count of bases not matched to a gene: 5. The CDR3 loop reads CASRTGGTDTQYF. As DNA, the CDR3 is TGTGCCAGCCGAACGGGGGGAACAGATACGCAGTATTTT.

V and J are TRBV11-3 and TRBJ2-1; D is possibly TRBD2 (6 bases). CDR1 and CDR2 (germline): SGHNT, YENEEA. The CDR3 has 14 amino acids. Trimming removed 1 base at V and 9 bases at J, with 13 bases between. The CDR3 spells CASSLGLERGEQFF. The CDR3 region has the DNA TGTGCCAGCAGCTTAGGACTAGAAAGGGGTGAGCAGTTCTTC.

The chain links TRBV6-5 to TRBJ1-3; D may be TRBD1 (5 bases). The CDR3 is made up of 15 amino acids. V lost 8 bases and J lost 0, with 14 bases in between. Per germline, CDR1 MNHEY and CDR2 SVGAGI. CDR3 nucleotides: TGTGCCAGCCACATGGGGGGGTCCTCTGGAAACACCATATATTTT. Amino acids: CASHMGGSSGNTIYF.

The chain links TRBV6-5 to TRBJ1-5, with D unresolved. Germline V lookup: CDR1 MNHEY, CDR2 SVGAGI. CDR3 size: 14 residues. The ends were cut back, 8 bases at V and 5 bases at J, with 16 bases in the middle. The CDR3 protein is CASLSAGPYQPQHF. The CDR3 DNA reads as TGTGCCAGCCTCTCGGCGGGCCCCTATCAGCCCCAGCATTTT.

V is TRBV15 and J is TRBJ2-7; 7 bases are a match to TRBD2. The CDR3 has 15 residues. In germline, CDR1 is LNHNV, CDR2 YYDKDF (reference sequence). J was trimmed by 3 bases and V by 4 bases; bases with no gene match: 9. The CDR3 coding sequence is TGTGCCACCAGCATTTATTCGAGCGGGAACTACGAGCAGTACTTC. Encoded protein: CATSIYSSGNYEQYF.

The J gene is TRBJ1-2, the V gene TRBV5-5, with unresolved D. The V gene's germline CDR1 is SGHKS and CDR2 YYEKEE (reference sequence). With 1 base removed from V and 8 bases from J, the gap between germline ends came to 15 bases. CDR3 length: 14 amino acids. This chain's CDR3 is CASSLSWPIWGYTF. The CDR3 nucleotides read TGTGCCAGCAGCTTGAGTTGGCCGATATGGGGCTACACCTTC.

V is TRBV18 and J is TRBJ2-1, with D possibly TRBD1 on 5 matching bases. Trimming removed 4 bases at V and 0 bases at J, with 10 bases between. Germline V CDR1 and CDR2: KGHSH, LQKENI. The CDR3 is made up of 15 amino acids. The CDR3 region has the DNA TGTGCCAGCTCACAAGGCACAGGCTCCTACAATGAGCAGTTCTTC. It encodes CASSQGTGSYNEQFF.

This chain connects TRBV7-3 to TRBJ1-1; 7 nucleotides agree with TRBD1. V shed 5 bases, J shed 6 bases, and the junction held 12 bases outside the gene matches. The CDR3 runs 15 residues. Germline CDR1 is SGHTA and CDR2 is FQGTGA. The CDR3 protein is CASSPRAGGLAEAFF. CDR3 in DNA: TGTGCCAGCAGCCCCAGGGCAGGGGGTTTGGCTGAAGCTTTCTTT.

The V gene is TRBV6-5, the J gene TRBJ1-2; D is unresolved. This CDR3 is 11 amino acids long. The germline V gene has CDR1 MNHEY and CDR2 SVGAGI. Trimming shortened V by 5 bases and J by 3 bases, and 4 bases separated the two germline ends. The CDR3 nucleotides are TGTGCCAGCAGTCCGGACTATGGCTACACCTTC. This gives the protein CASSPDYGYTF.

The chain couples TRBV24-1 to TRBJ2-5, with 15 bases that match TRBD2. V was clipped by 4 bases and J by 0 bases; unmatched bases: 2. The CDR3 totals 17 residues. CDR1 is KGHDR and CDR2 is SFDVKD in the germline V gene. CDR3 sequence reads: CATSDGTSGGYQETQYF. Written as DNA, the CDR3 is TGTGCCACCAGTGACGGGACTAGCGGGGGGTACCAAGAGACCCAGTACTTC.